This TCR beta chain is drawn from a study of T-cell memory formation after mild COVID-19. Libraries for TCRalpha and TCRbeta carried sample barcodes and unique molecular identifiers via 5'RACE. TCRdb fed the 5' RACE reads into MiXCR, producing one record per CDR3 protein. The repertoire consists of hundreds of thousands of distinct CDR3 sequences, with over 15% occurring once and the leading ten covering around an eighth. On this clonotype itself: Its antigen is unidentified.

V was clipped by 4 bases and J by 3 bases, with 7 bases between them. Looked up from germline, CDR1 is SQVTM and CDR2 is ANQGSEA. The CDR3 totals 12 residues. Regarding the study as a whole: Day 15 to 85 contractors were CD4/CD8 balanced; later expanders leaned CD4+. Shrinking CD4+ clones resided mostly in CM and EM, and CD8+ ones in EMRA. Some responding clones appeared in pre-infection memory, suggesting cross-reactive memory joined.

Source material: PBMCs or a T cell subset sorted from them (not recorded which). This sequence joins TRBV29-1 and TRBJ2-1, with D possibly TRBD1 on 5 matching bases. This receptor was identified in an adult woman who had mild COVID-19 (a few samples of this study predate the infection). Cell type and time point are not known. Here the CDR3 DNA reads TGCAGCGTTGGACAGCTCTACAATGAGCAGTTCTTC. This translates into CSVGQLYNEQFF.